Listed below are T cell receptor beta chains from one sample, sequenced in a study of cytomegalovirus exposure and HLA in healthy donors. The data were produced by immunoSEQ multiplex PCR, yet TCRdb's version contains in-frame clones alone and is incomplete. The table lists a few hundred thousand clones, over 65% of them singletons, with 15% to 19% in the top ten. Input material: PBMCs. These TCRs come from a man aged 35 to 55 in good health and CMV-seronegative. Each CDR3 is given with its conserved first and last residue. Each record gives: J gene, V gene, CDR3 protein.

>TRBJ2-5|TRBV29-1
CSVMDWGEETQYF
>TRBJ2-3|TRBV7-8
CASSLAPLASTDTQYF
>TRBJ1-2|TRBV5-1
CASSSGQYGYTF
>TRBJ2-5|TRBV5-1
CASSPGLAGLLGGETQYF
>TRBJ1-1|TRBV4-3
CASSRGGASTEAFF
>TRBJ1-2|TRBV7-8
CASSEANYGYTF
>TRBJ2-7|TRBV5-1
CASSFGGAGLRNEQYF
>TRBJ2-3|TRBV9
CASSVSSAIDTQYF
>TRBJ2-2|TRBV19
CASSLAVAGELFF
>TRBJ2-7|TRBV28
CASTPYAGDYEQYF
>TRBJ1-5|TRBV11-2
CASSLDAGGNQPQHF
>TRBJ2-5|TRBV7-7
CASSIGRVSQETQYF
>TRBJ2-7|TRBV5-6
CASSLVASGYYEQYF
>TRBJ1-3|TRBV5-5
CASSREGISGNTIYF
>TRBJ2-7|TRBV5-6
CASSYVGGQGNEQYF
>TRBJ2-3|TRBV5-1
CASSRGGSGREADTQYF
>TRBJ2-3|TRBV28
CASSLGTSGSRTDTQYF